Presented here are 17 T cell receptor beta chains from one specimen sequenced in a study of T cell changes during pregnancy in multiple sclerosis. Profiling relied on immunoSEQ multiplex PCR, and the TCRdb table lists in-frame clones only, not all of them. The profile shows tens of thousands of clones, around nine tenths of them singletons. Sequencing was performed on CD4+ T cells from peripheral blood mononuclear cells, taken in the second trimester of pregnancy. The origin of the receptors is a female donor with multiple sclerosis, enrolled in a pregnancy study.

This chain joins TRBV28 and TRBJ2-7, with no clear D. Germline-derived CDR1 and CDR2 are MDHEN and SYDVKM. This CDR3 comprises 12 residues. With 7 bases removed from V and 0 bases from J, the gap between germline ends came to 7 bases. The CDR3 bases are TGTGCCAGCACAGTGAACTCCTACGAGCAGTACTTC. This codes for CASTVNSYEQYF.

DNA of the CDR3: TGTGCCACCAGCAGAGAGGGACAGGCTGGAAACATTCAGTACTTC. Translating it yields CATSREGQAGNIQYF. The chain is built from TRBV15 and TRBJ2-4; 8 bases agree with TRBD1. The J segment lost 6 bases and the V segment lost 0 bases, leaving 4 bases of the junction unmatched. Germline-derived CDR1 and CDR2 are LNHNV and YYDKDF (reference sequence). This CDR3 spans 15 amino acids.

The chain links TRBV11-3 to TRBJ1-2; 8 positions agree with TRBD1. The V and J ends lost 1 base and 5 bases, in that order; junction bases with no gene match: 6. Germline lookup yields CDR1 SGHNT and CDR2 YENEEA. CDR3 length: 15 residues. In DNA form, the CDR3 reads TGTGCCAGCAGCTTAGGCCAGGGGGCACCATATGGCTACACCTTC. This encodes CASSLGQGAPYGYTF.

The table lists this clone with a count of one. The genes are TRBV18 and TRBJ2-1; D gene uncertain. Germline V CDR1 and CDR2: KGHSH, LQKENI. The CDR3 sequence is 13 residues long. The V and J ends lost 2 bases and 8 bases respectively, with 10 bases between them. The CDR3 sequence: CASSPIAADEQFF. The CDR3 DNA follows: TGTGCCAGCTCACCAATCGCTGCGGATGAGCAGTTCTTC.

The J gene is TRBJ1-4, the V gene TRBV2; D possibly corresponds to TRBD1 (5 bases). The CDR3 has 14 amino acids. Trimming left V 7 bases short and J 8 bases short, with 17 bases between. CDR1 is SNHLY and CDR2 is FYNNEI in the germline V gene. The CDR3 reads CASTLGRVGEKLFF. The CDR3 DNA is TGTGCCAGCACCCTGGGCAGGGTAGGGGAAAAACTGTTTTTT. Full variable domain (outside the CDR3, taken from reference TRBV2 and TRBJ1-4): EPEVTQTPSHQVTQMGQEVILRCVPISNHLYFYWYRQILGQKVEFLVSFYNNEISEKSEIFDDQFSVERPDGSNFTLKIRSTKLEDSAMYFCASTLGRVGEKLFFGSGTQLSVL.

This clone was counted once. The chain carries TRBV5-5 and TRBJ2-7, with TRBD1 as a possible D gene (6 bases). CDR1 and CDR2 from the germline V gene are SGHKS and YYEKEE (reference sequence). V gave up 2 bases and J gave up 9 bases, with 18 bases separating them. The CDR3 is 14 amino acids. CDR3 protein: CASSLGQLLFGQYF. The CDR3 nucleotides read TGTGCCAGCAGCTTAGGACAGCTGCTTTTCGGGCAGTACTTC.

V is TRBV7-2 and J is TRBJ2-5; 12 nucleotides align to TRBD2. Germline V lookup: CDR1 SGHTA, CDR2 FQGNSA. With 5 bases clipped from V and 7 bases from J, the junction kept 20 bases outside the gene matches. The CDR3 length is 19 residues. The CDR3 DNA reads TGTGCCAGCAGCCCAAAACTAGCGGGGGGCCTGTTGGACCTGGGGACCCAGTACTTC. Encoded protein: CASSPKLAGGLLDLGTQYF.

This clone was recorded only once. CDR3 sequence (DNA): TGCGCCAGCAGCTTGGCTCGCGGGTACTCCCTCGATGGAGCTTTCTTT. Translating gives CASSLARGYSLDGAFF. The genes are TRBV5-1 and TRBJ1-1; D ambiguous. CDR3 length: 16 amino acids. Germline CDR1 SGHRS, CDR2 YFSETQ. V was trimmed by 0 bases and J by 10 bases, leaving 22 bases between them.

V usage is TRBV29-1 and J usage is TRBJ2-1, with D maybe TRBD2 (5 bases). The V gene lost 7 bases and the J gene lost 2 bases, with 9 bases spanning the gap. The germline CDR1 and CDR2 sequences are SQVTM and ANQGSEA. This CDR3 has 12 residues. CDR3 in DNA: TGCAGCGGTGGACTCACCTACAATGAGCAGTTCTTC. Translated, it gives CSGGLTYNEQFF.

The chain uses TRBV7-9 and TRBJ1-1; 7 nucleotides match TRBD1. Per the germline V gene, CDR1 is SEHNR and CDR2 is FQNEAQ (reference sequence). The junction had 7 bases not matched to a gene; V was cut back by 5 bases and J by 4 bases. The CDR3 spans 14 residues. The CDR3 DNA sequence: TGTGCCAGCAGCCCAAAGCCAGGGGGCACTGAAGCTTTCTTT. This encodes CASSPKPGGTEAFF.

This sequence joins TRBV12-5 and TRBJ1-1; 8 bases are a match to TRBD1. V dropped 8 bases and J dropped 4; count of bases not matched to a gene: 3. Germline V CDR1 and CDR2: LGHNT, FRNRAP. CDR3 length: 12 amino acids. CDR3 sequence reads: CASLGQGTEAFF. The CDR3 region has the DNA TGTGCTAGTCTTGGACAGGGCACTGAAGCTTTCTTT.

The chain combines TRBV19 with TRBJ1-1; no definite D call. Trimming left V 10 bases short and J 5 bases short, with 17 bases between. Germline V gene sequence: CDR1 LNHDA, CDR2 SQIVND (reference sequence). The CDR3 runs to 13 residues. The CDR3 nucleotides are TGTGCCACCTCCGGCAGGTTGGGTACTGAAGCTTTCTTT. Translation gives CATSGRLGTEAFF. The full variable domain, in which reference TRBV19 and TRBJ1-1 provide the parts outside the CDR3, is DGGITQSPKYLFRKEGQNVTLSCEQNLNHDAMYWYRQDPGQGLRLIYYSQIVNDFQKGDIAEGYSVSREKKESFPLTVTSAQKNPTAFYLCATSGRLGTEAFFGQGTRLTVV.

DNA of the CDR3: TGTGCCAGCAGCCGGCGGGGGCCGAATTCACCCCTCCACTTT. Translation gives CASSRRGPNSPLHF. The chain employs TRBV5-6 and TRBJ1-6, with D tentatively TRBD1 (6 bases). V was trimmed by 4 bases and J by 7 bases, leaving 12 bases between them. Germline V lookup: CDR1 SGHDT, CDR2 YYEEEE. The CDR3 is 14 residues long.

The chain links TRBV11-3 to TRBJ2-3; TRBD2 aligns across 8 bases. V lost 3 bases, J lost 4 bases, and 9 bases stayed unmatched. This CDR3 contains 16 residues. Germline V gene sequence: CDR1 SGHNT, CDR2 YENEEA. The CDR3 nucleotides are TGTGCCAGCAGCTTTATTAAAGCGGGGGATTCAGATACGCAGTATTTT. Translation: CASSFIKAGDSDTQYF.

This chain links TRBV5-1 with TRBJ2-7; TRBD1 aligns across 7 bases. This CDR3 region has 13 residues. Trimming removed 2 bases from V and 2 bases from J; junction bases left unmatched: 1. From germline, CDR1 is SGHRS and CDR2 YFSETQ. The CDR3: CASSFDRAYEQYF. CDR3 DNA: TGCGCCAGCAGCTTCGACAGGGCCTACGAGCAGTACTTC.

The table lists this clone with a count of one. This chain connects TRBV4-1 to TRBJ1-6, with 8 bases identical to TRBD1. With 4 bases clipped from V and 6 bases from J, the junction kept 8 bases outside the gene matches. Germline-derived CDR1 and CDR2 are MGHRA and YSYEKL. This CDR3 contains 16 residues. The CDR3 region is CASSPRPDRVNSPLHF. Written as DNA, the CDR3 is TGCGCCAGCAGCCCGAGGCCGGACAGGGTTAATTCACCCCTCCACTTT.

This chain uses TRBV6-5 with TRBJ1-5; 7 bases align to TRBD1. The CDR3 loop spans 15 amino acids. The germline gives CDR1 MNHEY, CDR2 SVGAGI. The J segment lost 4 bases and the V segment lost 6 bases, leaving 9 bases of the junction unmatched. In DNA, the CDR3 is TGTGCCAGCAGAAATTCTGGACAGGCGAATCAGCCCCAGCATTTT. Protein sequence: CASRNSGQANQPQHF.